This entry describes one TCR beta chain. The J segment lost 3 bases and the V segment lost 6 bases, leaving 12 bases of the junction unmatched. CDR3 length: 16 residues. Germline CDR1 reads PRHDT; CDR2 reads FYEKMQ (reference sequence). Authors' processing steps: Estimated nucleated cell counts came from reference gene primer amplification. Profiling relied on immunoSEQ multiplex PCR, and the TCRdb table lists in-frame clones only, not all of them. V and J calls and clone size are copied from that table; D and trimming were computed from the DNA. The table includes tens of thousands of clones, around 76% detected once. The sample is drawn from a study of blood T cell repertoires in COVID-19. Overall study: The United States, Italy and Spain provided the acute and convalescent COVID-19 samples. The cDNA or gDNA used as material had been derived from T cells, B-cell-depleted T cells, or PBMCs.

The chain has TRBV13 and TRBJ2-7; 9 nucleotides agree with TRBD1. The receptor was isolated from a human donor in a cohort sampled during active COVID-19. The material sequenced was peripheral blood. The CDR3 coding sequence is TGTGCCAGCAGTTCCTTTCCAAGGACAGGGGTCTACGAGCAGTACTTC. It codes for CASSSFPRTGVYEQYF.